This T cell receptor beta chain was recorded in a study of control samples from healthy donors and cancer patients. Sequencing was performed with immunoSEQ multiplex PCR; in TCRdb, only in-frame clones are kept and a portion is missing. Of approximately 160,000 clones in the sample, roughly nine tenths were seen once. Trimming pared 5 bases from V and 2 bases from J, leaving 22 bases between. The CDR3 runs 17 residues. Germline V lookup: CDR1 MNHEY, CDR2 SMNVEV (reference sequence). This TCR was recovered from a young woman in good health. The sample comprised blood. V gene TRBV27 combines with J gene TRBJ2-7; D unclear. The CDR3 DNA follows: TGTGCCAGCAGTCAGCCCCGCCCAATAGCCGCCACCTACGAGCAGTACTTC. This codes for CASSQPRPIAATYEQYF.